This T cell receptor (beta chain) was profiled in a study of blood T cell repertoires in COVID-19 (TCRdb year 2020). For the study in its entirety: The collaborator samples originated in the United States, Italy and Spain and spanned the acute and convalescent phases of COVID-19. The prospective study material was composed of cDNA or gDNA derived from T cells, B-cell-depleted T cells, or PBMCs. Subjects who had been exposed to COVID-19, were actively infected with it, or had recovered from it provided the deeply sampled blood TCRbeta repertoires that made up the dataset. The repertoires were released in a freely available public database meant as a resource for research on the immune response to SARS-CoV-2. Samples came from the ongoing ImmuneRACE study (first 160 participants) plus 1,254 subjects from 6 global collaborators. Nearly every sample came with metadata listing a de-identified subject ID, COVID-19 status, age in years and sex. HLA class I and class II types, where available, came from metadata supplied by the sample provider rather than from assay-based typing. Overall results and qualifications from the work: How much clinical and demographic metadata was included differed by source and by participant, and the metadata was provided uncurated.

As concerns this clone: This clone's antigen is unknown. No qualities accompany the bases; no much larger clone lies one base away.

Each collaborating institution followed its own protocols to collect whole blood in K2EDTA tubes. For TCRbeta analysis, collaborators shipped samples as frozen whole blood, isolated PBMCs, or DNA extracted from either of those sample types. The CDR3 measures 14 amino acids from cysteine to phenylalanine. The entry retains the CDR3 DNA only, 42 bases that are in frame from base 1. The germline V gene specifies SGDLS as CDR1 and YYNGEE as CDR2. The germline V and J ends show losses of 2 bases and 5 bases respectively, and no gene match explains 0 bases of the junction. The immunoSEQ Assay, a bias-controlled multiplex PCR, was used to amplify TCRbeta CDR3 regions from genomic DNA. Per the authors' processing: Nucleated cell counts per sample were estimated from amplification of reference gene primers within the assay. To quantify the absolute abundance of each unique TCRbeta CDR3 rearrangement, sequence reads were collapsed and filtered. Productive Simpson clonality was computed per sample as the square root of Simpson's diversity index over productive rearrangements. What TCRdb holds here is the immuneACCESS table cut down to in-frame rearrangements. Part of the clones is not present; checked against another copy, under half of the missing clones reflect an unresolved V gene, and the others are unexplained. V and J calls and clone size are copied from that table; D and trimming were computed from the DNA. The sample table records roughly 79,000 clones; roughly 86% of these occur just once. Of the sample, 5% to 6.5% is held by the ten largest clones.

The sequence was collected from a woman in her 50s with acute or convalescent COVID-19. The chain employs TRBV9 and TRBJ2-7, and TRBD2 aligns with 14 junction nucleotides. The sequenced material came from peripheral blood. The DNA sequence follows: TGTGCCAGCAGCGTGACTAGCGGGAGGGACGAGCAGTACTTC. This gives the protein CASSVTSGRDEQYF.